A selection of T cell receptor beta chains follows, all from one sample in a study of T cells in Graves' hyperthyroidism and ophthalmopathy. TCRdb re-called the multiplex PCR reads through MiXCR, storing one row per CDR3 protein. The table lists around 570,000 distinct CDR3 sequences, around 20% of them singletons. Sequenced material: blood. These receptors came from a man between 35 and 55 years old with Graves' ophthalmopathy. Each CDR3 is given with its conserved first and last residue. The order of the fields is J gene, clone size, D gene, V gene, CDR3 protein, CDR3 DNA. D genes are given only for firm matches. The size field is filled for only some rows; it gives once, few, many or a size class.

TRBJ1-5 few . TRBV12-3/TRBV12-4 CASSLRGRNQPQHF TGTGCCAGCAGTTTAAGGGGCCGGAATCAGCCCCAGCATTTT
TRBJ2-7 . . TRBV15 CATSSPRTSGRSYYEQYF TGTGCCACCAGCTCCCCCAGGACATCGGGACGGTCGTATTACGAGCAGTACTTC
TRBJ2-5 . TRBD1 TRBV7-2 CASSVRDSQETQYF TGTGCCAGCAGCGTCCGGGACAGCCAAGAGACCCAGTACTTC
TRBJ2-7 few . TRBV19 CASSNLWADSYEQYF TGTGCCAGTAGTAATCTGTGGGCCGACTCCTACGAGCAGTACTTC
TRBJ1-3 . . TRBV5-1 CASSLTGISGNTIYF TGCGCCAGCAGCTTGACAGGCATCTCTGGAAACACCATATATTTT
TRBJ2-7 . . TRBV5-1 CASSPLGGATYEQYF TGCGCCAGCAGCCCGTTGGGGGGCGCGACCTACGAGCAGTACTTC
TRBJ1-2 few . TRBV20-1 CSVPPVGRGGDGYTF TGCAGTGTCCCTCCCGTGGGCAGGGGAGGGGATGGCTACACCTTC
TRBJ1-2 few TRBD1 TRBV28 CASSPGTGGLGYTF TGTGCCAGCAGTCCCGGGACAGGGGGCCTCGGCTACACCTTC
TRBJ2-7 . TRBD1 TRBV6-1 CASSEPGGRYEQYF TGTGCCAGCAGTGAGCCAGGGGGTAGATACGAGCAGTACTTC
TRBJ2-3 few TRBD2 TRBV10-3 CAIRSLTGGTQYF TGTGCCATCAGGTCGTTAACGGGGGGGACGCAGTATTTT
TRBJ2-2 few . TRBV4-2 CASSQEPGQTTGELFF TGTGCCAGCAGCCAAGAGCCTGGGCAGACCACCGGGGAGCTGTTTTTT
TRBJ1-5 many TRBD1 TRBV20-1 CSARGPGQVNQPQHF TGCAGTGCTAGAGGGCCCGGACAGGTCAATCAGCCCCAGCATTTT
TRBJ2-7 many TRBD2 TRBV3-1 CASSQDSAGVGEQYF TGTGCCAGCAGCCAAGATTCGGCGGGAGTAGGGGAGCAGTACTTC
TRBJ2-2 . TRBD1 TRBV9 CASREGADTGELFF TGTGCCAGCAGAGAGGGGGCGGACACCGGGGAGCTGTTTTTT
TRBJ2-7 many . TRBV28 CATGTDRKYF TGTGCCACTGGAACGGACAGAAAGTACTTC
TRBJ2-7 . . TRBV9 CASSVEGGIGYEQYF TGTGCCAGCAGCGTAGAGGGCGGGATAGGCTACGAGCAGTACTTC
TRBJ1-4 . . TRBV20-1 CSAKGGAAFEKLFF TGCAGTGCTAAGGGGGGGGCGGCTTTCGAAAAACTGTTTTTT
TRBJ2-3 many TRBD1 TRBV12-3/TRBV12-4 CASSQDRVSPDTQYF TGTGCCAGCAGCCAAGACAGGGTCTCTCCAGATACGCAGTATTTT
TRBJ2-7 few . TRBV19 CASSVSGSEQYF TGTGCCAGTAGCGTTTCGGGCAGCGAGCAGTACTTC
TRBJ2-5 . TRBD2 TRBV10-3 CAISGVSGEYQETQYF TGTGCCATCAGTGGTGTTAGCGGGGAATACCAAGAGACCCAGTACTTC
TRBJ1-5 . . TRBV11-2 CASSLENGNQPQHF TGTGCCAGCAGCTTAGAGAACGGAAATCAGCCCCAGCATTTT
TRBJ2-1 few . TRBV20-1 CSAPDRSYNEQFF TGCAGTGCCCCGGACCGTTCCTACAATGAGCAGTTCTTC
TRBJ2-6 . . TRBV6-5 CASSLGWAGANVLAF TGTGCCAGCAGTTTGGGATGGGCTGGGGCCAACGTCCTGGCTTTC
TRBJ2-3 . TRBD1 TRBV13 CASSSTGGSTGDTQYF TGTGCCAGCAGCTCTACAGGGGGCTCCACCGGAGATACGCAGTATTTT
TRBJ1-2 . . TRBV6-2/TRBV6-3 CASSSSLGAGYTF TGTGCCAGCAGCTCGTCACTGGGAGCTGGCTACACCTTC
TRBJ2-2 few TRBD1 TRBV19 CASSLRTGLNTGELFF TGTGCCAGTAGTCTTAGGACAGGGCTGAACACCGGGGAGCTGTTTTTT
TRBJ2-5 many . TRBV27 CASSGGTDQETQYF TGTGCCAGCAGTGGAGGGACAGATCAAGAGACCCAGTACTTC
TRBJ2-7 many TRBD2 TRBV11-2 CASSFYTGLAAYEQYF TGTGCCAGCAGCTTCTATACGGGACTAGCGGCCTACGAGCAGTACTTC
TRBJ2-1 many . TRBV7-9 CASSSGAAMDEQFF TGTGCCAGCAGCTCCGGGGCCGCGATGGATGAGCAGTTCTTC
TRBJ2-2 . TRBD1 TRBV5-6 CASSNRDRANTGELFF TGTGCCAGCAGCAACCGGGACAGGGCGAACACCGGGGAGCTGTTTTTT
TRBJ2-5 many TRBD2 TRBV20-1 CSAFLSRGSGKTQYF TGCAGTGCTTTCCTTAGCCGCGGGAGTGGGAAGACCCAGTACTTC
TRBJ1-1 many . TRBV20-1 CVVSPIKSPEAFF TGCGTAGTATCGCCGATTAAATCGCCTGAAGCTTTCTTT
TRBJ2-7 few TRBD1 TRBV25-1 CASSETRDRGGEQYF TGTGCCAGCAGTGAAACAAGGGACAGGGGTGGGGAGCAGTACTTC
TRBJ2-7 few TRBD2 TRBV13 CASSRHSEREDEQYF TGTGCCAGCAGCCGCCACTCCGAGCGGGAGGACGAGCAGTACTTC
TRBJ1-2 few TRBD1 TRBV5-4 CASSSTGAYGYTF TGTGCCAGCAGCTCGACAGGGGCCTATGGCTACACCTTC
TRBJ1-1 many . TRBV18 CASSPGQAKDTEAFF TGTGCCAGCTCACCAGGACAAGCCAAGGACACTGAAGCTTTCTTT
TRBJ2-2 . TRBD2 TRBV5-6 CASRREAGELFF TGTGCCAGCAGACGGGAGGCCGGGGAGCTGTTTTTT
TRBJ2-1 . TRBD1 TRBV11-2 CASSTGGQGNEQFF TGTGCCAGCAGTACAGGGGGTCAAGGCAATGAGCAGTTCTTC
TRBJ2-7 few . TRBV20-1 CSARGVDSYEQYF TGCAGTGCTAGGGGGGTAGACTCCTACGAGCAGTACTTC
TRBJ2-7 . TRBD2 TRBV7-9 CASGWLAGGAYEQYF TGTGCCAGCGGCTGGTTAGCGGGTGGGGCCTACGAGCAGTACTTC
TRBJ2-1 few TRBD1 TRBV29-1 CSVEGPRDRGGWYSSYNEQFF TGCAGCGTTGAAGGCCCCCGGGACAGGGGAGGGTGGTATAGCTCCTACAATGAGCAGTTCTTC